Listed below are T cell receptor beta chains from one sample, sequenced in a study of identical twins. MiXCR, applied by TCRdb to the 5' RACE reads, yields one record per CDR3 protein. The sample holds around 530,000 distinct CDR3 sequences; about 16% are singletons and the top ten take roughly 0.4%. The same data also contributed to another study, on yellow fever vaccine responses in identical twins.

Sample: CD4+ T cells sorted from blood. Source of these receptors: a woman aged 18-29 years in good health. Both conserved end residues are part of each CDR3. The order of the fields is clone size, D gene, J gene, V gene, CDR3 DNA, CDR3 protein. The D gene is left open where the match is weak. Clone size appears in some rows only: once, few, many, or a class for an expanded clone.

. | . | TRBJ2-2 | TRBV6-5 | TGTGCCAGCAGTTACTTAGGGGCCGCCAGAACCGGGGAGCTGTTTTTT | CASSYLGAARTGELFF
. | . | TRBJ2-3 | TRBV2 | TGTGCCAGCAGTGAGCTGCCCGATCTCGGTACGCAGTATTTT | CASSELPDLGTQYF
few | . | TRBJ2-3 | TRBV7-2 | TGTGCCAGCCCCAAGTTCGACACGCAGTATTTT | CASPKFDTQYF
. | TRBD2 | TRBJ2-1 | TRBV20-1 | TGCAGTGCTAGAACTAGCGGGAGAGGGTATGAGCAGTTCTTC | CSARTSGRGYEQFF
few | . | TRBJ2-2 | TRBV27 | TGTGCCAGCAAGGGCTCCTTCTCGACCGGGGAGCTGTTTTTT | CASKGSFSTGELFF
. | . | TRBJ2-7 | TRBV7-9 | TGTGCCAGCAGCTTAGTATCAGGGGACCTCTACGAGCAGTACTTC | CASSLVSGDLYEQYF
many | TRBD1 | TRBJ2-2 | TRBV29-1 | TGCAGCGTTGGTGGGGGAAGACAGGGTTTTCCCGGGGAGCTGTTTTTT | CSVGGGRQGFPGELFF
. | TRBD1 | TRBJ2-2 | TRBV20-1 | TGCAGTGCTAGGGGACAGGGCACCGGGGAGCTGTTTTTT | CSARGQGTGELFF
many | . | TRBJ2-7 | TRBV7-8 | TGTGCCAGCAGCTTAGGATCGGCCGAGCAGTACTTC | CASSLGSAEQYF
. | TRBD2 | TRBJ2-1 | TRBV28 | TGTGCCAGCAGTGCCGGGAAAGCGGGGAACAATGAGCAGTTCTTC | CASSAGKAGNNEQFF
few | TRBD1 | TRBJ2-1 | TRBV12-3/TRBV12-4 | TGTGCCAGCAGCCCGATAGGGACAGGGAGGAATGAGCAGTTCTTC | CASSPIGTGRNEQFF
. | . | TRBJ1-1 | TRBV9 | TGTGCCAGCAGCGTAGGCCCTCTGAACACTGAAGCTTTCTTT | CASSVGPLNTEAFF
few | TRBD2 | TRBJ2-3 | TRBV24-1 | TGTGCCACCAGTGGTTCGGGAGGAGGCGTAGATACGCAGTATTTT | CATSGSGGGVDTQYF
few | TRBD1 | TRBJ2-1 | TRBV5-4 | TGTGCCAGCAGCTTGGGGACAGGGGTTAACAATGAGCAGTTCTTC | CASSLGTGVNNEQFF
. | TRBD1 | TRBJ1-1 | TRBV20-1 | TGCAGTGCCAGACCCTGGGACAGGGGGAACACTGAAGCTTTCTTT | CSARPWDRGNTEAFF
many | TRBD2 | TRBJ2-3 | TRBV27 | TGTGCCAGCAGTTTAGTGGCGGGGGGGCCCAGAGATACGCAGTATTTT | CASSLVAGGPRDTQYF
many | . | TRBJ2-1 | TRBV11-2 | TGTGCCAGCAGCTTAGAAGGCGGTGAGCAGTTCTTC | CASSLEGGEQFF
. | TRBD1 | TRBJ2-7 | TRBV29-1 | TGCAGCGCGAAACAGGGGCTAGGGTCGGGGGAGCAGTACTTC | CSAKQGLGSGEQYF
few | . | TRBJ1-1 | TRBV7-2 | TGTGCCAGCAGCTGGGGGGGGGGTTTGAGTTACACTGAAGCTTTCTTT | CASSWGGGLSYTEAFF
few | . | TRBJ1-6 | TRBV25-1 | TGTGCCAGCAGTGAATCGGCCGGGTTTGGTTCACCCCTCCACTTT | CASSESAGFGSPLHF
. | . | TRBJ2-7 | TRBV19 | TGTGCCAGTAGTCCCCGGATCGGTCCCTCCTACGAGCAGTACTTC | CASSPRIGPSYEQYF
. | TRBD2 | TRBJ2-1 | TRBV14 | TGTGCCAGCAGCCAGGCGGGAGGCAGAAACAATGAGCAGTTCTTC | CASSQAGGRNNEQFF
many | TRBD2 | TRBJ2-4 | TRBV12-3/TRBV12-4 | TGTGCCAGCAGTTTAACTAGCGGGGGGGTTATCATTCAGTACTTC | CASSLTSGGVIIQYF
. | TRBD1 | TRBJ2-7 | TRBV5-6 | TGTGCCAGCAGCTTTACAGGGGGCCCTACCTACGAGCAGTACTTC | CASSFTGGPTYEQYF
few | . | TRBJ2-2 | TRBV5-1 | TGCGCCAGCAGCTTTCAACCTGGGTCCGGGGAGCTGTTTTTT | CASSFQPGSGELFF
. | . | TRBJ2-2 | TRBV9 | TGTGCCAGCAGCGTAGGGGGGGATATCGGGGAGCTGTTTTTT | CASSVGGDIGELFF
few | . | TRBJ2-2 | TRBV24-1 | TGTGCCACCAGGGCCCCCGGGACATCGAACACCGGGGAGCTGTTTTTT | CATRAPGTSNTGELFF
few | TRBD1 | TRBJ2-7 | TRBV10-3 | TGTGCCATCGGCCAATCAGGGGGCGGGTACGAGCAGTACTTC | CAIGQSGGGYEQYF